A single T cell receptor beta chain is shown here with its context. Its antigen is unknown. The CDR3 is made up of 17 amino acids. Germline V lookup: CDR1 SGDLS, CDR2 YYNGEE. Trimming took off 3 bases at V and 1 base at J, with 16 bases between the two ends. This specimen comes from a study of T cell repertoires in cytomegalovirus infection. Via MiXCR, TCRdb re-called the reads, giving one row per CDR3 protein. The sample includes approximately 270,000 distinct CDR3 sequences, 22% of them seen just once. The chain employs TRBV9 and TRBJ2-2; D possibly corresponds to TRBD2 (6 bases). The TCR originated in a human donor in good health (CMV status not recorded). Some clones in this sample may be carry-over from other donors' samples. Sequencing was performed on cultured PBMCs, taken from culture after CMV antigen stimulation. The CDR3 reads CASSAEASGLNTGELFF. The DNA of the CDR3 is TGTGCCAGCAGCGCCGAGGCGAGCGGGCTGAACACCGGGGAGCTGTTTTTT.